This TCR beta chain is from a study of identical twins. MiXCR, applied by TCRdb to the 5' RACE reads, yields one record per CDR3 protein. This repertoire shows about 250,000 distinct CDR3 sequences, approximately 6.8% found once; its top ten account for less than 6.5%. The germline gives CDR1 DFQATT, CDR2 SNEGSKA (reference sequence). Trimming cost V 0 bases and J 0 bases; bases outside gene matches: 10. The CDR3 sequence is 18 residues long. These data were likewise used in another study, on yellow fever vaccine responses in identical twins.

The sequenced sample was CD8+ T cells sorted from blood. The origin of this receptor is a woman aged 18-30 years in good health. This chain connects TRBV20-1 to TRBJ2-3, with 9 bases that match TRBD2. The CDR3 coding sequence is TGCAGTGCTAGAGAAAGAGCGGGAGGCGGGTTTAGCACAGATACGCAGTATTTT. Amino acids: CSARERAGGGFSTDTQYF.